This T cell receptor beta chain derives from a study of blood T cell repertoires in COVID-19. Sequenced by immunoSEQ multiplex PCR; TCRdb stores in-frame clones only, minus some. The sample contains around 500,000 clones, 80% to 90% of which appear only once. Participants had their cohort set by participant-reported clinical history. Two negative PCRs, clearance, or symptom resolution were required of recovered Cohort 3 donors. This clonotype was obtained from a woman aged 55-70 years who had recovered from COVID-19. Sample: PBMCs or T cells enriched from blood (not recorded which).

The chain's CDR3 is CSARVGGYQFF. CDR3 nucleotides: TGCAGTGCTAGAGTCGGAGGATACCAGTTCTTC. The chain is built from TRBV20-1 and TRBJ2-1; possible D gene TRBD2, 5 bases. The CDR3 extends over 11 amino acids. Trimming left V 1 base short and J 13 bases short, with 11 bases between. Germline assignment: CDR1 DFQATT and CDR2 SNEGSKA (reference sequence).